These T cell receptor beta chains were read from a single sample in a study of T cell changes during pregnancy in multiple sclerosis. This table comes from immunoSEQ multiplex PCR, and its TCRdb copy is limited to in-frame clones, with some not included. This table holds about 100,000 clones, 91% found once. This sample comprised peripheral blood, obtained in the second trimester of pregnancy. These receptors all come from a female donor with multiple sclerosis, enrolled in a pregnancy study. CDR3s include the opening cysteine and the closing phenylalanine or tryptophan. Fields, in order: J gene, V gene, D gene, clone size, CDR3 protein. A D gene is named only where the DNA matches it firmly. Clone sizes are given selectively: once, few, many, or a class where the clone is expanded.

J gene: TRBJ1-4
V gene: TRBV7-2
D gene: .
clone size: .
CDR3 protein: CASSLGGKLFF

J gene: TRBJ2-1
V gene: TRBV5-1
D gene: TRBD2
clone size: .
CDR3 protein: CASSFLPTSGRSSYNEQFF

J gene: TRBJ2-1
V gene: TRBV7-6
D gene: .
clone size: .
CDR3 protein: CASSLNRDNEQFF

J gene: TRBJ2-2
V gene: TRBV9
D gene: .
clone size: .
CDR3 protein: CASSVFSADGELFF

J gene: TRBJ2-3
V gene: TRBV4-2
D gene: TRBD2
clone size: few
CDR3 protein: CASSQEPSGSTDTQYF

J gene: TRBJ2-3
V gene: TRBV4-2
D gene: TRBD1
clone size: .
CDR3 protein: CASSQEDRGSSHTQYF

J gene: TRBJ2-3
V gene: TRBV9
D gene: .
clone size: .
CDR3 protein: CASSPYSSSGTSVGDTQYF

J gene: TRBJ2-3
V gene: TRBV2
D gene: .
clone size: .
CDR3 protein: CASSEFRVTDTQYF

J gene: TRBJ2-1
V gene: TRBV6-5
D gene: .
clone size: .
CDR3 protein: CASSYSYPFF

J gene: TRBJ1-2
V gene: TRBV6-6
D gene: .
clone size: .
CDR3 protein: CASSYSASPGFGYTF

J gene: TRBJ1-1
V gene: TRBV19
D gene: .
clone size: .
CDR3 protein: CASSITTSNTEAFF

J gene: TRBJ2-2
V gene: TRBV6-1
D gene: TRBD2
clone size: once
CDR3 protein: CASSVRLAGATGELFF

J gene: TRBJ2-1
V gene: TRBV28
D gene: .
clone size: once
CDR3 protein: CASSLGPAETYNEQFF